This TCR beta chain comes out of a study of PD-1 blockade in classical Hodgkin lymphoma. V lost 0 bases to trimming and J lost 7 bases; unmatched junction nucleotides: 5. Germline values: CDR1 MGHRA, CDR2 YSYEKL. This CDR3 spans 17 amino acids. The assay was immunoSEQ multiplex PCR, and TCRdb's table has in-frame clones only and misses some. Here the sample spans fewer than 100,000 clones, 89% being singletons. Each and every patient relapsed after autologous stem cell transplantation, and patients got differing brentuximab vedotin exposure. The clonotype originates from a human donor with classical Hodgkin lymphoma. The rearrangement uses TRBV4-1 and TRBJ2-1, with 14 nucleotides matching TRBD2. The material was peripheral blood mononuclear cells (PBMCs), obtained at baseline. The CDR3 sequence is CASSQDPGTSGRNEQFF. In DNA form, the CDR3 reads TGCGCCAGCAGCCAAGATCCTGGGACTAGCGGGAGAAATGAGCAGTTCTTC.